This passage covers 19 T cell receptor beta chains from one sample sequenced in a study of cytomegalovirus exposure and HLA in healthy donors (dated by TCRdb to about 2017). The library was built by means of the immunoSEQ multiplex PCR assay. For the multiplex PCR, a mixture combining 60 forward primers for TCR Vbeta segments and 13 reverse primers for TCR Jbeta segments was used. TCRdb stores this immuneACCESS table with in-frame sequences only. Part of the clones is absent; in the studies checked, under half of the shortfall reflects unresolved V genes, and no reason is known for the rest. The record for this sample contains around 70,000 clones. Of the sample, about 2.4% falls within the top ten clones. The specimen was PBMCs. These receptors were obtained from a female donor in good health and CMV-seropositive.

J is TRBJ2-1 and V is TRBV4-1; 8 bases map to TRBD2. The CDR3 spans 17 residues. Germline CDR1 reads MGHRA; CDR2 reads YSYEKL. V lost 1 base to trimming and J lost 9 bases; unmatched junction nucleotides: 14. In nucleotides, the CDR3 is TGCGCCAGCAGCCAAGCTCAGAGCGGGAGTATCTATAGTGAGCAGTTCTTC. Its translation: CASSQAQSGSIYSEQFF.

The J gene is TRBJ1-2, the V gene TRBV4-3, with D perhaps TRBD1 (5 bases). The CDR3 runs to 16 residues. Germline V gene data show CDR1 as LGHNA and CDR2 as YSLEER. V dropped 0 bases and J dropped 5 bases, with 16 bases sitting between them. The chain's CDR3 is CASSQDKTGLMYGYTF. CDR3 in DNA: TGCGCCAGCAGCCAAGATAAGACGGGACTAATGTATGGCTACACCTTC.

The chain links TRBV6-5 to TRBJ2-7; 7 positions match TRBD1. This CDR3 has 16 amino acids. Germline values: CDR1 MNHEY, CDR2 SVGAGI. The V gene end was trimmed by 0 bases and the J gene end by 4 bases; junction bases not matched to a gene: 9. This chain's CDR3 is CASSYSSDRAEYEQYF. CDR3 nucleotides: TGTGCCAGCAGTTACTCTTCCGACAGGGCGGAATACGAGCAGTACTTC.

CDR3 residues: CASRGGNGNTIYF. The CDR3 nucleotides read TGTGCCAGCCGGGGGGGAAATGGAAACACCATATATTTT. V gene TRBV6-5 combines with J gene TRBJ1-3; D might be TRBD1 (5 bases). The V end was cut by 8 bases, the J end by 3 bases, with 11 bases between. CDR1 is MNHEY, CDR2 SVGAGI, per germline. The CDR3 totals 13 residues.

V and J are TRBV2 and TRBJ1-2; weak D call: TRBD1 (6 bases). Germline V CDR1 and CDR2: SNHLY, FYNNEI. CDR3 length: 15 residues. V gave up 6 bases and J gave up 2 bases, with 16 bases separating them. This CDR3 is CASRAGDTRNYGYTF. The CDR3 nucleotides read TGTGCCAGCAGAGCAGGGGACACGAGAAACTATGGCTACACCTTC.

CDR3 sequence: CASNRRGGSYEQYF. In nucleotides, the CDR3 is TGCGCCAGCAATAGGAGAGGTGGCTCCTACGAGCAGTACTTC. V is TRBV10-1 and J is TRBJ2-7, with D uncertain. V was clipped by 7 bases and J by 0 bases, with 13 bases between them. CDR3 size: 14 residues. CDR1 and CDR2 from the germline V gene are WNHNN and SYGVQD (reference sequence).

The chain links TRBV7-9 to TRBJ1-1; the match to TRBD1 covers 10 bases. V was pared by 7 bases and J by 4 bases, with 9 bases of the junction left unmatched. Looked up from germline, CDR1 is SEHNR and CDR2 is FQNEAQ (reference sequence). CDR3 size: 15 residues. CDR3 protein: CASTHRDRGFTEAFF. The DNA of the CDR3 is TGTGCCAGCACCCACCGGGACAGGGGATTCACTGAAGCTTTCTTT.

The J gene is TRBJ2-1, the V gene TRBV6-1; 11 positions match TRBD2. The junction had 4 bases not matched to a gene; V was cut back by 2 bases and J by 7 bases. The CDR3 runs to 15 residues. Germline CDR1 and CDR2: MNHNS and SASEGT. The CDR3 coding sequence is TGTGCCAGCAGTGAAATTAGCGGGGGGGCAAATGAGCAGTTCTTC. This gives the protein CASSEISGGANEQFF.

The J gene is TRBJ1-6, the V gene TRBV14; D is uncertain. Trimming removed 2 bases from V and 8 bases from J, with 7 bases in between. The CDR3 is made up of 13 amino acids. Germline V CDR1 and CDR2: SGHDN, FVKESK. The CDR3 is CASSQRSYSPLHF. Here the CDR3 DNA reads TGTGCCAGCAGCCAAAGGAGCTATTCACCCCTCCACTTT.

The V gene is TRBV30, the J gene TRBJ1-1; the D gene is possibly TRBD1 (6 bases). Germline V gene lookup returns CDR1 GTSNPN and CDR2 SVGIG (reference sequence). V was clipped by 2 bases and J by 1 base, with 8 bases between them. The CDR3 has 13 residues. CDR3: CAWSRDTNTEAFF. The CDR3, as DNA: TGTGCCTGGAGTAGGGACACGAACACTGAAGCTTTCTTT.

The chain carries TRBV5-1 and TRBJ2-5, with D perhaps TRBD1 (5 bases). The CDR3 sequence is 12 residues long. Trimming took 8 bases from V and 2 from J, leaving 10 bases between them. CDR1 and CDR2 (germline): SGHRS, YFSETQ. CDR3: CASRQTQETQYF. DNA for the CDR3: TGCGCCAGTAGACAGACGCAAGAGACCCAGTACTTC.

This rearrangement joins TRBV6-1 to TRBJ2-1, with 15 bases matching TRBD2. The CDR3 length is 17 residues. Germline trimming cut 4 bases from V and 8 bases from J; bases unmatched to any gene: 9. Germline V gene sequence: CDR1 MNHNS, CDR2 SASEGT. The CDR3 DNA sequence: TGTGCCAGCAGTGTTGGACTAGCGGGAGGGCCTCGGGATGAGCAGTTCTTC. This translates into CASSVGLAGGPRDEQFF.

The V call is TRBV5-1, the J call TRBJ2-2; 10 bases are a match to TRBD1. With 4 bases clipped from V and 4 bases from J, the junction kept 4 bases outside the gene matches. Germline loops: CDR1 SGHRS, CDR2 YFSETQ. This CDR3 spans 15 amino acids. As DNA, the CDR3 is TGCGCCAGCAGCGCCGGGACAGGGGTCACCGGGGAGCTGTTTTTT. As protein: CASSAGTGVTGELFF.

The chain employs TRBV4-3 and TRBJ2-7; 8 positions agree with TRBD1. Per the germline V gene, CDR1 is LGHNA and CDR2 is YSLEER. The V and J ends lost 0 bases and 4 bases, in that order; junction bases with no gene match: 8. The length of the CDR3 is 16 residues. CDR3 bases: TGCGCCAGCAGCCAAGATTGGGACAGGTTTAGGTACGAGCAGTACTTC. This encodes CASSQDWDRFRYEQYF.

The chain links TRBV18 to TRBJ2-1; 9 bases are shared with TRBD1. This CDR3 has 16 residues. Germline V lookup: CDR1 KGHSH, CDR2 LQKENI. Germline trimming cut 3 bases from V and 5 bases from J; bases unmatched to any gene: 8. The CDR3 here is CASSPPGQGVNNEQFF. The CDR3 DNA is TGTGCCAGCTCACCCCCGGGACAGGGTGTGAACAATGAGCAGTTCTTC.

The chain has TRBV29-1 and TRBJ2-7; 10 bases match TRBD2. The length of the CDR3 is 14 residues. V gave up 7 bases and J gave up 6 bases; unmatched junction bases: 12. Germline loops: CDR1 SQVTM, CDR2 ANQGSEA. This CDR3 is CSAIEGLAGVEQYF. The CDR3 DNA reads as TGCAGCGCCATAGAAGGTCTAGCGGGAGTCGAGCAGTACTTC.

This chain uses TRBV5-6 with TRBJ2-3; D not certain. The V end was cut by 1 base, the J end by 1 base, with 13 bases between. The CDR3 is made up of 16 amino acids. Germline V gives CDR1 SGHDT, CDR2 YYEEEE. The CDR3 DNA follows: TGTGCCAGCAGCTTGCAGTTCGAAGAAGGCACAGATACGCAGTATTTT. This sequence encodes CASSLQFEEGTDTQYF.

The V call is TRBV4-3, the J call TRBJ1-1; 7 positions match TRBD1. CDR1 and CDR2 (germline): LGHNA, YSLEER. V dropped 1 base and J dropped 1; count of bases not matched to a gene: 6. The CDR3 consists of 16 residues. CDR3 protein: CASSQVEGQPNTEAFF. Here the CDR3 DNA reads TGCGCCAGCAGCCAAGTTGAGGGACAGCCGAACACTGAAGCTTTCTTT.

The genes are TRBV29-1 and TRBJ2-5; D call uncertain. V was clipped by 4 bases and J by 0 bases, with 18 bases between them. From germline, CDR1 is SQVTM and CDR2 ANQGSEA. The CDR3 is 16 amino acids. The CDR3 sequence: CSVAAERSKYQETQYF. CDR3 nucleotide sequence: TGCAGCGTTGCGGCAGAGCGAAGCAAGTACCAAGAGACCCAGTACTTC.